What follows are 26 T cell receptor beta chains derived from one specimen sequenced in a study of T-cell memory formation after mild COVID-19. One entry per CDR3 protein, called by TCRdb with MiXCR from the 5' RACE reads. The sample carries hundreds of thousands of distinct CDR3 sequences, about 20% recorded once. The sequenced material came from PBMCs or a T cell subset sorted from them (not recorded which). The source is an adult woman who had mild COVID-19 (a few samples of this study predate the infection). Cell type and time point are not known.

The V call is TRBV7-6, the J call TRBJ2-2, with TRBD2 identical over 12 bases. This CDR3 region has 18 residues. V lost 1 base, J lost 4 bases, and 7 bases stayed unmatched. Germline CDR1 is SGHVS and CDR2 is FNYEAQ. The CDR3 DNA reads as TGTGCCAGCAGCTTAGTAGGACTAGCGGGATTTAGCACCGGGGAGCTGTTTTTT. Amino acids: CASSLVGLAGFSTGELFF.

This clonotype was detected a few times. This chain links TRBV30 with TRBJ2-7, with 7 bases that match TRBD2. CDR1 and CDR2 (germline): GTSNPN, SVGIG (reference sequence). V lost 0 bases to trimming and J lost 2 bases; unmatched junction nucleotides: 7. The CDR3 runs 15 residues. The CDR3 DNA reads as TGTGCCTGGAGTGTCGGGGGGAGTTCCACCTACGAGCAGTACTTC. Protein: CAWSVGGSSTYEQYF.

This rearrangement joins TRBV30 to TRBJ2-3; possible D gene TRBD2, 7 bases. The CDR3 covers 17 residues. CDR1 and CDR2 from the germline V gene are GTSNPN and SVGIG (reference sequence). V shed 2 bases and J shed 0 bases, with 18 bases lying between them. The CDR3 sequence is CAWSRTRGGTSTDTQYF. The DNA of the CDR3 is TGTGCCTGGAGTCGGACTAGAGGGGGGACTAGCACAGATACGCAGTATTTT.

This clonotype turned up a few times. CDR3 sequence reads: CASSSLDSEAFF. The CDR3 bases are TGTGCCAGCAGTTCCCTGGACAGTGAAGCTTTCTTT. The V call is TRBV28, the J call TRBJ1-1, with TRBD1 as a possible D gene (6 bases). The CDR3 is made up of 12 amino acids. Germline assignment: CDR1 MDHEN and CDR2 SYDVKM. The V and J ends lost 4 bases and 7 bases respectively, with 10 bases between them.

This chain uses TRBV28 with TRBJ2-1; D unresolved. Germline CDR1 and CDR2: MDHEN and SYDVKM. The CDR3 contains 13 residues. V gave up 7 bases and J gave up 5 bases, with 12 bases separating them. The CDR3 DNA sequence: TGTGCCAGCACCATAGGAAGGGACAATGAGCAGTTCTTC. Protein sequence: CASTIGRDNEQFF.

The chain links TRBV30 to TRBJ2-2; D is uncertain. V lost 2 bases to trimming and J lost 3 bases, with 10 bases between them. Germline lookup yields CDR1 GTSNPN and CDR2 SVGIG (reference sequence). The CDR3 extends over 14 amino acids. As DNA, the CDR3 is TGTGCCTGGAGTCGCTACACTGACACCGGGGAGCTGTTTTTT. Its translation is CAWSRYTDTGELFF.

This clonotype was detected only a few times. The chain has TRBV9 and TRBJ1-1, with a tentative D call TRBD1 (5 bases). There are 18 residues in the CDR3. Looked up from germline, CDR1 is SGDLS and CDR2 is YYNGEE. Trimming left V 0 bases short and J 2 bases short, with 20 bases between. The DNA for the CDR3 is TGTGCCAGCAGCGTAGGGCTCGGGGGAGCGGGGAGAAACACTGAAGCTTTCTTT. Encoded protein: CASSVGLGGAGRNTEAFF.

V usage is TRBV6-6 and J usage is TRBJ1-1; the D is unclear. Trimming left V 2 bases short and J 5 bases short, with 15 bases between. The CDR3 consists of 15 residues. Germline V lookup: CDR1 MNHNY, CDR2 SVGAGI (reference sequence). As DNA, the CDR3 is TGTGCCAGCAGTTACGGCCCAACGGGTTTTACTGAAGCTTTCTTT. Protein sequence: CASSYGPTGFTEAFF.

This clonotype showed up just a few times. This chain joins TRBV4-2 and TRBJ2-6; D is ambiguous. Looked up from germline, CDR1 is LGHNA and CDR2 is YNFKEQ. The CDR3 consists of 17 residues. The ends were cut back, 0 bases at V and 2 bases at J, with 11 bases in the middle. CDR3 DNA sequence: TGTGCCAGCAGCCAAGATTTAGGCCGTGCTGGGGCCAACGTCCTGACTTTC. It is translated as CASSQDLGRAGANVLTF.

This clonotype came up a few times. This chain joins TRBV12-3 or TRBV12-4 and TRBJ2-5; D gene unclear. This CDR3 region has 16 residues. V shed 2 bases and J shed 4 bases, with 17 bases lying between them. The CDR3 DNA reads as TGTGCCAGCAGTTTACGGGCCGATGGTCGCGGAGAGACCCAGTACTTC. It is translated as CASSLRADGRGETQYF.

The gene calls are TRBV5-6 and TRBJ2-1, with 7 nucleotides matching TRBD2. The CDR3 is made up of 17 amino acids. V shed 5 bases, J shed 0 bases, and the junction held 11 bases outside the gene matches. CDR1 and CDR2 from the germline V gene are SGHDT and YYEEEE. This CDR3 reads CASRLMTSPHSYNEQFF. CDR3 in DNA: TGTGCCAGCAGGCTGATGACTAGCCCTCACTCCTACAATGAGCAGTTCTTC.

This clonotype was counted ten times or more. The chain recombines TRBV14 with TRBJ2-1; 7 nucleotides match TRBD2. CDR3 length: 16 residues. The germline CDR1 and CDR2 sequences are SGHDN and FVKESK. The junction had 13 bases not matched to a gene; V was cut back by 4 bases and J by 7 bases. The CDR3 DNA reads as TGTGCCAGCAGCCCTCATTTAGGGAGGGTGGTAAATGAGCAGTTCTTC. Protein: CASSPHLGRVVNEQFF.

V and J are TRBV5-1 and TRBJ2-2; 7 bases align to TRBD1. This CDR3 has 17 residues. With V trimmed by 4 bases and J by 4 bases, 13 bases remained unmatched. The germline gives CDR1 SGHRS, CDR2 YFSETQ. CDR3 bases: TGCGCCAGCAGCGTCATGGCCAGGGGGTTTAGCACCGGGGAGCTGTTTTTT. It yields the protein CASSVMARGFSTGELFF.

The chain employs TRBV7-8 and TRBJ1-2; D gene unclear. There are 16 residues in the CDR3. V was pared by 2 bases and J by 5 bases, with 18 bases between. Germline CDR1 SGHVS, CDR2 FQNEAQ. The chain's CDR3 is CASSLLDGAEGYGYTF. The CDR3 nucleotides read TGTGCCAGCAGCTTATTGGACGGCGCCGAGGGATATGGCTACACCTTC.

This clonotype was picked up a small number of times. The chain links TRBV20-1 to TRBJ1-2; no clear D gene. This CDR3 has 10 amino acids. The germline CDR1 and CDR2 sequences are DFQATT and SNEGSKA (reference sequence). V dropped 3 bases and J dropped 6 bases, with 5 bases sitting between them. CDR3 coding DNA: TGCAGTGCTAGCCCGAATGGCTACACCTTC. This encodes CSASPNGYTF.

The genes are TRBV7-9 and TRBJ2-3; TRBD2 agrees at 7 bases. CDR1 and CDR2 (germline): SEHNR, FQNEAQ (reference sequence). V shed 5 bases, J shed 0 bases, and the junction held 5 bases outside the gene matches. The CDR3 totals 15 residues. The CDR3 here is CASSNPGLSTDTQYF. CDR3 DNA sequence: TGTGCCAGCAGCAACCCGGGACTAAGCACAGATACGCAGTATTTT.

The rearrangement links TRBV7-2 to TRBJ2-2; TRBD2 matches 7 bases. The germline V gene has CDR1 SGHTA and CDR2 FQGNSA. Trimming removed 1 base from V and 2 bases from J; junction bases left unmatched: 4. The CDR3 spans 16 residues. The chain's CDR3 is CASSLVGAGNTGELFF. The CDR3 DNA is TGTGCCAGCAGCTTAGTTGGAGCGGGAAACACCGGGGAGCTGTTTTTT.

This clonotype was found many times. V and J are TRBV5-1 and TRBJ2-7; D is undetermined. Trimming took 4 bases from V and 3 from J, leaving 8 bases between them. Germline V gene data show CDR1 as SGHRS and CDR2 as YFSETQ. The CDR3 totals 12 residues. CDR3 coding DNA: TGCGCCAGCAGCGGTACGAACTACGAGCAGTACTTC. Its protein product is CASSGTNYEQYF.

The gene calls are TRBV24-1 and TRBJ2-1; 8 bases align to TRBD2. J lost 6 bases, V lost 12 bases, and 15 bases had no gene match. Germline CDR1 KGHDR, CDR2 SFDVKD. CDR3 length: 15 amino acids. The CDR3 here is CAAANREGLSNEQFF. CDR3 coding DNA: TGTGCCGCCGCCAACCGGGAGGGCCTTTCCAATGAGCAGTTCTTC.

There are a few counts of this clonotype. The chain recombines TRBV19 with TRBJ1-1; D gene ambiguous. The V gene's germline CDR1 is LNHDA and CDR2 SQIVND (reference sequence). V lost 6 bases, J lost 1 base, and 9 bases lay in between. This CDR3 region has 13 residues. CDR3 region: CASRSRANTEAFF. In DNA, the CDR3 is TGTGCCAGTAGATCAAGAGCGAACACTGAAGCTTTCTTT.

In this sample, this clonotype turned up a few times. The J gene is TRBJ2-1, the V gene TRBV6-5; D might be TRBD1 or TRBD2, each matching 6 bases. Trimming shortened V by 2 bases and J by 11 bases, and 13 bases separated the two germline ends. The germline V gene has CDR1 MNHEY and CDR2 SVGAGI. This CDR3 has 13 amino acids. Here the CDR3 reads CASSYGGLSQQFF. CDR3 nucleotide sequence: TGTGCCAGCAGTTACGGGGGGCTTTCTCAGCAGTTCTTC.

The chain combines TRBV20-1 with TRBJ2-7; D is perhaps TRBD1 (5 bases). V was shortened by 1 base and J by 5 bases, with 9 bases between the two germline ends. This CDR3 has 12 amino acids. Germline V gene data show CDR1 as DFQATT and CDR2 as SNEGSKA (reference sequence). The CDR3 reads CSARGRDHEQYF. CDR3 DNA: TGCAGTGCTAGAGGCAGGGATCACGAGCAGTACTTC.

The sample holds a few counts of this clonotype. The chain carries TRBV19 and TRBJ2-3; perhaps TRBD1 as D (5 bases). V was clipped by 9 bases and J by 3 bases, with 13 bases between them. In germline, CDR1 is LNHDA, CDR2 SQIVND (reference sequence). The CDR3 consists of 13 residues. The CDR3 nucleotides read TGTGCCAGAAGAGAACAGGATACAGATACGCAGTATTTT. The encoded protein is CARREQDTDTQYF.

This clonotype was observed many times. CDR3 protein: CASSPQTYEQYF. CDR3 nucleotides: TGTGCCAGCAGCCCGCAGACCTACGAGCAGTACTTC. The chain links TRBV7-9 to TRBJ2-7, with no clear D. V dropped 5 bases and J dropped 2 bases, with 7 bases sitting between them. Germline V gene sequence: CDR1 SEHNR, CDR2 FQNEAQ (reference sequence). The CDR3 sequence is 12 residues long.

The chain is built from TRBV19 and TRBJ2-7; no definite D call. The CDR3 loop spans 13 amino acids. The V end was cut by 6 bases, the J end by 0 bases, with 9 bases between. Germline V CDR1 and CDR2: LNHDA, SQIVND (reference sequence). CDR3 bases: TGTGCCAGTAGAAAATCCAGCTCCTACGAGCAGTACTTC. This encodes CASRKSSSYEQYF.

The chain joins TRBV7-6 to TRBJ2-1; the match to TRBD2 covers 12 bases. Trimming at V came to 5 bases and at J to 10 bases, leaving 6 bases not matched to a gene. Germline V gene data show CDR1 as SGHVS and CDR2 as FNYEAQ. The CDR3 covers 14 residues. CDR3 region: CASSARLAGAEQFF. In DNA, the CDR3 is TGTGCCAGCAGCGCAAGACTAGCGGGGGCCGAGCAGTTCTTC. The whole variable domain, filled in from reference TRBV7-6 and TRBJ2-1, reads GAGVSQSPRYKVTKRGQDVALRCDPISGHVSLYWYRQALGQGPEFLTYFNYEAQQDKSGLPNDRFSAERPEGSISTLTIQRTEQRDSAMYRCASSARLAGAEQFFGPGTRLTVL.